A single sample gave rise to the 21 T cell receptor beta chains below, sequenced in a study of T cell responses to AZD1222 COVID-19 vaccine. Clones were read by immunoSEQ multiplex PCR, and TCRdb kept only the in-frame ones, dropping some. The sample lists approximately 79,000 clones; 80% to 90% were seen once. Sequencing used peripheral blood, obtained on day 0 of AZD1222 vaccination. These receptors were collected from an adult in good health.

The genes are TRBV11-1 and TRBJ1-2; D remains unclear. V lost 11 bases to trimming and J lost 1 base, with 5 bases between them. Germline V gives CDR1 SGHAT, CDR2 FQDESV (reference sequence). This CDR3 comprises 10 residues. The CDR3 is CAGSNYGYTF. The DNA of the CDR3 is TGTGCCGGTAGTAACTATGGCTACACCTTC. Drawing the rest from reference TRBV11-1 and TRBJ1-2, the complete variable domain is EAEVAQSPRYKITEKSQAVAFWCDPISGHATLYWYRQILGQGPELLVQFQDESVVDDSQLPKDRFSAERLKGVDSTLKIQPAELGDSAMYLCAGSNYGYTFGSGTRLTVV.

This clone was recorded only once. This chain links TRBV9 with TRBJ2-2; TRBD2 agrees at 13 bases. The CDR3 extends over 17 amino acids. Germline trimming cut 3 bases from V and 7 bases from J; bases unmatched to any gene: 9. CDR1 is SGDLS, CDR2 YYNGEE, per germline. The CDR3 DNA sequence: TGTGCCAGCAGCGCGGGATGGACTAGCGGGAGTATCGGGGAGCTGTTTTTT. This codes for CASSAGWTSGSIGELFF.

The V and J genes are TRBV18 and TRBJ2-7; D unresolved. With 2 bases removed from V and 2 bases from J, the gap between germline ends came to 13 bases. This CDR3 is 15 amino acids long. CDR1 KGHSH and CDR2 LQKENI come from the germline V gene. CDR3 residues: CASSPAADLAYEQYF. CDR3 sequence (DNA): TGTGCCAGCTCACCAGCAGCCGACCTTGCCTACGAGCAGTACTTC.

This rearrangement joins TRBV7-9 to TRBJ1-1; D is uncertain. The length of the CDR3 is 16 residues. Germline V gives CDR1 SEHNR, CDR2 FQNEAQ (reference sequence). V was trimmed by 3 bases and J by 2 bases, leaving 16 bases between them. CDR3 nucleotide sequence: TGTGCCAGCAGCTTTCCTTCAACGGGTTTTAACACTGAAGCTTTCTTT. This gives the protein CASSFPSTGFNTEAFF. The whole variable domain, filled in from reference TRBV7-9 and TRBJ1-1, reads DTGVSQNPRHKITKRGQNVTFRCDPISEHNRLYWYRQTLGQGPEFLTYFQNEAQLEKSRLLSDRFSAERPKGSFSTLEIQRTEQGDSAMYLCASSFPSTGFNTEAFFGQGTRLTVV.

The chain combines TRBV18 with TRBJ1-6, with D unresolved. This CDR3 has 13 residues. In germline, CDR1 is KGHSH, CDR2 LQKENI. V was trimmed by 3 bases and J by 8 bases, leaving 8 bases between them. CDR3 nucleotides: TGTGCCAGCTCACCCGACATAGATTCACCCCTCCACTTT. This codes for CASSPDIDSPLHF.

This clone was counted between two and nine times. CDR3 in DNA: TGTGCCAGCTCGCGGCGACAAGAGACCCAGTACTTC. Translating gives CASSRRQETQYF. The chain carries TRBV18 and TRBJ2-5; D is unclear. This CDR3 comprises 12 residues. Per germline, CDR1 KGHSH and CDR2 LQKENI. Trimming took off 6 bases at V and 2 bases at J, with 7 bases between the two ends.

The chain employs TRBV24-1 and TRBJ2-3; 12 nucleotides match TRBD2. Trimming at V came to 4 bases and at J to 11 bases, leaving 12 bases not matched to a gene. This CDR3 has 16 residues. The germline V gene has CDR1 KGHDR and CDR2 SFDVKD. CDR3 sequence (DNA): TGTGCCACCAGTGACCCGGGACTAGCGGGTGAAAGGGGGCAGTATTTT. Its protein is CATSDPGLAGERGQYF.

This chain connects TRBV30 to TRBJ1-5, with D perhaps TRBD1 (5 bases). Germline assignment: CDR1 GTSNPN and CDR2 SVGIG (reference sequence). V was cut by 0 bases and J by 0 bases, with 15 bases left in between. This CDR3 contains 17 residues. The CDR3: CAWSVLGARDSNQPQHF. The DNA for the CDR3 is TGTGCCTGGAGTGTTTTAGGGGCGCGGGATAGCAATCAGCCCCAGCATTTT.

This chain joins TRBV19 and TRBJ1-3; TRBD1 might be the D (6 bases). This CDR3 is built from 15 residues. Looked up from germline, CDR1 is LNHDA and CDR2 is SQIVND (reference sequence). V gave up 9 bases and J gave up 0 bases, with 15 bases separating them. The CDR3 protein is CASTPGHLSGNTIYF. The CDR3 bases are TGTGCCAGCACGCCGGGACACCTCTCTGGAAACACCATATATTTT.

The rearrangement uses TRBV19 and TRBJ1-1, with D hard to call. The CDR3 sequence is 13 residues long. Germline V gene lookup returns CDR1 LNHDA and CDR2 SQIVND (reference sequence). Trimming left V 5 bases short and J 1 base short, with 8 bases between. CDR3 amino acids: CASSLHKNTEAFF. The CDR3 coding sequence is TGTGCCAGTAGTCTGCACAAGAACACTGAAGCTTTCTTT.

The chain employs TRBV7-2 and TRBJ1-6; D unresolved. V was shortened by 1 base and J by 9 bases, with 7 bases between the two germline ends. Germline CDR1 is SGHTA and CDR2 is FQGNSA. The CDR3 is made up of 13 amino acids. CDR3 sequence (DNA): TGTGCCAGCAGCTTAGTGGTTCGTTCACCCCTCCACTTT. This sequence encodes CASSLVVRSPLHF.

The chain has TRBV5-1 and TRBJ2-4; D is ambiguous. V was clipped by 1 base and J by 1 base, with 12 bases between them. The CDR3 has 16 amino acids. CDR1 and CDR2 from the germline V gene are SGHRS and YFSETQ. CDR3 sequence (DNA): TGCGCCAGCAGCTTGATTGTGGGAAGGGCCAAAAACATTCAGTACTTC. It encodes CASSLIVGRAKNIQYF.

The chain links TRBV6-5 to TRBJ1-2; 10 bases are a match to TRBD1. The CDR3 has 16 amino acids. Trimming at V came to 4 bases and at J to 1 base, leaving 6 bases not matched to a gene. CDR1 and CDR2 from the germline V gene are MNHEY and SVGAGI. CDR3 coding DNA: TGTGCCAGCAGTTGGGACAGGGGAAGTCATAACTATGGCTACACCTTC. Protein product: CASSWDRGSHNYGYTF.

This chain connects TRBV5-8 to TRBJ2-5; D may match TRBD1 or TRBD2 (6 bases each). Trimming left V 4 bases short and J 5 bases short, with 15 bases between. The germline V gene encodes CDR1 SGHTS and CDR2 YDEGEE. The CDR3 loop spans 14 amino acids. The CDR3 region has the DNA TGTGCCAGCAGCGGGGACGGGGGCCGGGAGACCCAGTACTTC. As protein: CASSGDGGRETQYF.

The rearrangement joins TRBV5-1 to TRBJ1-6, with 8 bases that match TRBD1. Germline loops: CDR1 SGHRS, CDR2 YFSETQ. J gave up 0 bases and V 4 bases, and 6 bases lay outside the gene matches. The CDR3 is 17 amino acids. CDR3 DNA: TGCGCCAGCAGCCCGGGACAGGAGAGCTCCTATAATTCACCCCTCCACTTT. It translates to CASSPGQESSYNSPLHF.

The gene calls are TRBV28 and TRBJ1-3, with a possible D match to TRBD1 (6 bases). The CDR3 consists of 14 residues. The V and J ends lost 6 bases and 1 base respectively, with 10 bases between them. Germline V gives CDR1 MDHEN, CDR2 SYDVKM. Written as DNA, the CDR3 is TGTGCCAGCAGGGCAGGGGTTTCTGGAAACACCATATATTTT. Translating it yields CASRAGVSGNTIYF. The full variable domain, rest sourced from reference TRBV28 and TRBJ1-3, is DVKVTQSSRYLVKRTGEKVFLECVQDMDHENMFWYRQDPGLGLRLIYFSYDVKMKEKGDIPEGYSVSREKKERFSLILESASTNQTSMYLCASRAGVSGNTIYFGEGSWLTVV.

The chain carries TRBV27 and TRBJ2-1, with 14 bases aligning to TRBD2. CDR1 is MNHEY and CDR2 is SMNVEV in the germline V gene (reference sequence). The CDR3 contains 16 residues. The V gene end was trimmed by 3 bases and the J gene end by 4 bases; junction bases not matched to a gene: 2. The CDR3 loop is CASSLTSGRVYNEQFF. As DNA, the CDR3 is TGTGCCAGCAGTTTGACTAGCGGGAGGGTATACAATGAGCAGTTCTTC.

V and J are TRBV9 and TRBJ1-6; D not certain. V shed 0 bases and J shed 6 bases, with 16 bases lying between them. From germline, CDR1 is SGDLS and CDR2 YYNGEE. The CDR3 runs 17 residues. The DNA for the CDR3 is TGTGCCAGCAGCGTAGATGAGGGTAATGCCGGTAATTCACCCCTCCACTTT. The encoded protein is CASSVDEGNAGNSPLHF.

Here the CDR3 DNA reads TGTGCCAGCAGTTTATCAGGAACTTATAGCAATCAGCCCCAGCATTTT. Its protein is CASSLSGTYSNQPQHF. This chain links TRBV28 with TRBJ1-5, with unresolved D. The CDR3 extends over 16 amino acids. V lost 1 base, J lost 0 bases, and 10 bases lay in between. CDR1 and CDR2 (germline): MDHEN, SYDVKM.

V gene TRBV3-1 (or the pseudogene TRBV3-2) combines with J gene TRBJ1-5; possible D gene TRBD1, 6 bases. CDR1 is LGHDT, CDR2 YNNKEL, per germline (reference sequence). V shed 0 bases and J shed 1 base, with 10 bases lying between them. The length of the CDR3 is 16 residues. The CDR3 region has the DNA TGTGCCAGCAGCCAAGATGGGGGCGCGAGCAATCAGCCCCAGCATTTT. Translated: CASSQDGGASNQPQHF.

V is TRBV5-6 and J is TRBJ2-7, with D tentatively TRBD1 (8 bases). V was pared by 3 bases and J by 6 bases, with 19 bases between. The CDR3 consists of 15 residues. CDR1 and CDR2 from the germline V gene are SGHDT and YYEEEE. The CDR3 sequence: CASSYRGGVRGEQYF. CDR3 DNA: TGTGCCAGCAGCTACAGGGGGGGAGTACGTGGCGAGCAGTACTTC.